The clone carrying this TCR beta chain was recorded a few times. Its antigen is currently unknown. These data are taken from a study of cytomegalovirus exposure and HLA in healthy donors. Study-level points and caveats: With later analysis, a missense DCLRE1C variant became linked to TCR beta V- and J-gene trimming. Researchers reported from a later analysis that most CMV-associated TCR beta chains appeared HLA-restricted. Excluded: some indistinguishable V segments such as TRBV6-2 and TRBV6-3.

This PCR relied on a set of 60 Vbeta primers and 13 Jbeta primers. Authors' methods: It was a later analysis that counted tens of millions of unique TCR beta chains, of which about 10 million were shared. Sequencing was performed with immunoSEQ multiplex PCR; in TCRdb, only in-frame clones are kept and a portion is missing. The DNA gave D and trimming, while V, J and clone size come from that table. This table has fewer than 200,000 clones, around 72% appearing once. The ends were cut back, 6 bases at V and 4 bases at J, with 14 bases in the middle. The V gene's germline CDR1 is MRHNA and CDR2 SNTAGT. CDR3 length: 14 residues.

The sequencing input was PBMCs. The J gene is TRBJ2-3, the V gene TRBV6-4; D possibly corresponds to TRBD2 (5 bases). The TCR was taken from a man younger than 30 in good health and CMV-seronegative. This CDR3 is CASSPRARADTQYF. Here the CDR3 DNA reads TGTGCCAGCAGCCCGCGGGCCCGCGCAGATACGCAGTATTTT.